Included here is one T cell receptor (beta chain) sequence, with context. From germline, CDR1 is LNHDA and CDR2 SQIVND (reference sequence). The CDR3 is made up of 15 amino acids. V lost 5 bases to trimming and J lost 5 bases; unmatched junction nucleotides: 8. The sample originates from a study of blood T cell repertoires in COVID-19. In the study overall: COVID-19 samples from acute and convalescent phases originated in the United States, Italy and Spain.

Cohorts were determined from participant-reported clinical history. Recovery among Cohort 3 donors was established by two negative PCRs, clearance, or symptom resolution. As processed by the authors: Estimation of nucleated cell counts relied on the amplification of reference gene primers. Sequencing used immunoSEQ multiplex PCR; TCRdb keeps in-frame clones, though not all of them. The D gene and trimming were derived from the DNA, and the V and J assignments and clone size from that table. This table has approximately 350,000 clones, roughly nine tenths appearing once. The specimen was PBMCs or T cells enriched from blood (not recorded which). The origin of this receptor is a woman aged 25 to 39 who had recovered from COVID-19. The chain couples TRBV19 to TRBJ1-2, with 10 bases aligning to TRBD1. The CDR3 reads CASSLSTGGSYGYTF. In nucleotides, the CDR3 is TGTGCCAGTAGTTTGTCGACAGGGGGCTCATATGGCTACACCTTC.